A selection of T cell receptor beta chains follows, all from one sample in a study of patients and donors after allogeneic stem cell transplantation. TCRdb recomputed calls from the RT-PCR reads with MiXCR, one row per CDR3 protein. The sample has fewer than 200,000 distinct CDR3 sequences; over 25% are singletons. Sequenced input: blood, either unsorted or a sorted T cell fraction (not recorded which). Source of these receptors: a human donor who was either an allogeneic HSCT recipient or a stem cell or donor lymphocyte infusion donor (not recorded which). It is not recorded whose cells these are; they may come from a transplant donor. Both conserved end residues are part of each CDR3. D genes are given only for firm matches. Size tells how often a clone was seen (once, few, many) or the class of an expanded clone, and some rows leave it out.

J: TRBJ2-2; D: .; V: TRBV19; size: .; CDR3: CASKPSGNTGELFF; DNA: TGTGCCAGTAAGCCCTCAGGGAACACCGGGGAGCTGTTTTTT
J: TRBJ2-6; D: .; V: TRBV6-5; size: .; CDR3: CASSLDWPSGANVLTF; DNA: TGTGCCAGCAGCCTGGACTGGCCCTCTGGGGCCAACGTCCTGACTTTC
J: TRBJ1-6; D: TRBD1; V: TRBV27; size: .; CDR3: CASSLSPPNRGYGSPLHF; DNA: TGTGCCAGCAGTTTAAGCCCCCCCAACAGGGGATATGGTTCACCCCTCCACTTT
J: TRBJ1-2; D: .; V: TRBV5-4; size: many; CDR3: CASSTAGSYGYTF; DNA: TGTGCCAGCAGCACCGCGGGGAGCTATGGCTACACCTTC
J: TRBJ1-2; D: .; V: TRBV29-1; size: many; CDR3: CSVAPSTANYGYTF; DNA: TGCAGCGTAGCTCCCTCGACGGCTAACTATGGCTACACCTTC
J: TRBJ1-4; D: TRBD1; V: TRBV6-5; size: few; CDR3: CASSSSGTGNEKLFF; DNA: TGTGCCAGCAGTTCTTCCGGGACAGGGAATGAAAAACTGTTTTTT
J: TRBJ1-4; D: TRBD1; V: TRBV7-9; size: .; CDR3: CASSGYRGVNEKLFF; DNA: TGTGCCAGCAGCGGATACAGGGGTGTGAATGAAAAACTGTTTTTT
J: TRBJ2-7; D: .; V: TRBV29-1; size: .; CDR3: CSVEVGVTYEQYF; DNA: TGCAGCGTTGAGGTAGGGGTAACCTACGAGCAGTACTTC
J: TRBJ1-2; D: .; V: TRBV4-1; size: many; CDR3: CASSQGQGYTF; DNA: TGCGCCAGCAGCCAAGGTCAGGGCTACACCTTC
J: TRBJ2-3; D: .; V: TRBV5-1; size: once; CDR3: CASSLGIWQRSTDTQYF; DNA: TGCGCCAGCAGCTTGGGGATCTGGCAGCGTAGCACAGATACGCAGTATTTT
J: TRBJ2-7; D: .; V: TRBV5-6; size: .; CDR3: CASSLVGPYEQYF; DNA: TGTGCCAGCAGCTTGGTAGGGCCCTACGAGCAGTACTTC
J: TRBJ1-5; D: .; V: TRBV28; size: few; CDR3: CASSMGGSGQPQHF; DNA: TGTGCCAGCAGTATGGGGGGTAGCGGTCAGCCCCAGCATTTT
J: TRBJ2-1; D: .; V: TRBV4-3; size: .; CDR3: CASSPDGSGYNEQFF; DNA: TGCGCCAGCAGCCCCGATGGTAGCGGTTACAATGAGCAGTTCTTC
J: TRBJ1-6; D: TRBD1; V: TRBV9; size: once; CDR3: CASSERTGGGSPLHF; DNA: TGTGCCAGCAGCGAGCGGACAGGGGGCGGATCACCCCTCCACTTT
J: TRBJ2-2; D: TRBD2; V: TRBV10-3; size: few; CDR3: CAIGGANTGELFF; DNA: TGTGCCATCGGGGGGGCGAACACCGGGGAGCTGTTTTTT
J: TRBJ2-1; D: TRBD2; V: TRBV20-1; size: .; CDR3: CSAPGLAGPEQFF; DNA: TGCAGTGCGCCGGGACTAGCGGGACCTGAGCAGTTCTTC
J: TRBJ1-1; D: .; V: TRBV20-1; size: .; CDR3: CSARPSGMANTEAFF; DNA: TGCAGTGCTAGACCATCCGGAATGGCAAACACTGAAGCTTTCTTT
J: TRBJ2-3; D: .; V: TRBV5-4; size: .; CDR3: CASSLVAGAGDTQYF; DNA: TGTGCCAGCAGCTTGGTAGCCGGAGCTGGAGATACGCAGTATTTT